The rows below give T cell receptor beta chains drawn from one sample of a study of human T cells and chemical hapten exposure. One entry per CDR3 protein, called by TCRdb with MiXCR from the RACE reads. The sample gives more than 300,000 distinct CDR3 sequences, around 5.5% of which show up once; over 6.5% is in the top ten. Specimen: whole blood, collected in connection with sensitization to the hapten diphenylcyclopropenone (DPC). The receptors shown here come from a woman between 18 and 29 years old with alopecia areata. Some clones in this sample may be carry-over from other donors' samples. The CDR3 runs from the conserved cysteine through the conserved F or W.

length,J,V,CDR3
16,TRBJ1-5,TRBV7-2,CASSPQGVLNNQPQHF
14,TRBJ1-1,TRBV3-1,CASRYEGRNTEAFF
14,TRBJ2-3,TRBV4-1,CASSQVPLTDTQYF
17,TRBJ2-7,TRBV21-1,CASSKGECRRGPYEQYF
14,TRBJ2-2,TRBV19,CASSPRTDTGELFF
16,TRBJ2-4,TRBV7-8,CASSLGAGMTKNIQYF
16,TRBJ1-5,TRBV28,CASRDTGGGSNQPQHF
11,TRBJ2-2,TRBV6-2/TRBV6-3,CASSTTGELFF
13,TRBJ1-1,TRBV6-2/TRBV6-3,CASSTGQNTEAFF
18,TRBJ2-6,TRBV18,CASSPILTRDSGANVLTF
15,TRBJ1-6,TRBV5-5,CASSLVFQGDSPLHF
16,TRBJ2-3,TRBV2,CASTPPGLAATDTQYF
15,TRBJ2-3,TRBV12-3/TRBV12-4,CASSNNGGLADTQYF
13,TRBJ1-2,TRBV3-1,CASSRDRGQGYTF
14,TRBJ2-3,TRBV6-2/TRBV6-3,CASSLQGSIDTQYF
15,TRBJ1-5,TRBV4-3,CASSQDGQGGQPQHF